One sample yielded the 29 T cell receptor beta chains listed below, sequenced in a study of beta chain features in type 1 diabetes (dated by TCRdb to about 2018). Library construction relied on the immunoSEQ multiplex PCR assay. All of the isolated RNA was reverse transcribed with the High Capacity cDNA Reverse Transcription Kit, so expressed TCRB transcripts were sequenced. Drawn from immuneACCESS, this table holds only the in-frame rearrangements with V and J called that TCRdb kept. Clones are partly lost; checked studies trace under half to an unresolved V gene and leave the rest unexplained. The sample table contains about 160,000 clones; only one count was recorded for about 8.5% of them. The ten largest clones represent 0.65% of the sample. The sample taken for sequencing was central memory CD4+ T cells from blood. These receptors originate from a man between 18 and 35 years old in good health.

J is TRBJ2-5 and V is TRBV18, with 10 bases lining up with TRBD2. The germline CDR1 and CDR2 sequences are KGHSH and LQKENI. V shed 4 bases, J shed 4 bases, and the junction held 6 bases outside the gene matches. CDR3 length: 15 amino acids. CDR3 region: CASSQRTSGTETQYF. DNA of the CDR3: TGTGCCAGCTCACAAAGGACTAGCGGCACAGAGACCCAGTACTTC.

This clone was counted between two and nine times. This sequence joins TRBV7-3 and TRBJ1-6; possibly TRBD1 for D (6 bases). The CDR3 has 16 amino acids. V lost 4 bases to trimming and J lost 10 bases, with 20 bases between them. CDR1 is SGHTA, CDR2 FQGTGA, per germline. The CDR3 DNA reads as TGTGCCAGCAGCTCTGGCTCGACAGGTTCCGGATCACCCCTCCACTTT. Translating gives CASSSGSTGSGSPLHF.

The chain uses TRBV6-4 and TRBJ2-3; 9 positions agree with TRBD1. Unmatched junction bases numbered 5, after V lost 0 bases and J lost 4 bases. Germline loops: CDR1 MRHNA, CDR2 SNTAGT. This CDR3 is built from 16 residues. Here the CDR3 DNA reads TGTGCCAGCAGTGACTCAGGGGACAGGGCTCCAGATACGCAGTATTTT. Its translation: CASSDSGDRAPDTQYF.

The chain links TRBV19 to TRBJ1-5, with no clear D. The CDR3 is made up of 13 amino acids. Germline V gene lookup returns CDR1 LNHDA and CDR2 SQIVND (reference sequence). V was clipped by 4 bases and J by 4 bases, with 8 bases between them. CDR3 sequence (DNA): TGTGCCAGTAGTAGGGCACAAAATCAGCCCCAGCATTTT. This gives the protein CASSRAQNQPQHF.

J is TRBJ2-5 and V is TRBV7-7; TRBD1 agrees at 10 bases. V shed 5 bases, J shed 2 bases, and the junction held 8 bases outside the gene matches. The CDR3 is 16 residues long. CDR1 and CDR2 from the germline V gene are SSHAT and FNYEAQ (reference sequence). Written as DNA, the CDR3 is TGTGCCAGCAGCATCATCGGACAGGGGGGACAAGAGACCCAGTACTTC. This translates into CASSIIGQGGQETQYF.

This clone came up a few times. V and J are TRBV4-3 and TRBJ2-3, with 11 bases that match TRBD2. V dropped 0 bases and J dropped 0; count of bases not matched to a gene: 11. In germline, CDR1 is LGHNA, CDR2 YSLEER. This CDR3 has 20 residues. Here the CDR3 reads CASSQDILAGGRSSTDTQYF. The CDR3 coding sequence is TGCGCCAGCAGCCAAGATATCCTAGCGGGGGGCCGGTCTAGCACAGATACGCAGTATTTT.

In this sample, this clone turned up many times. The genes are TRBV30 and TRBJ1-5, with D hard to call. V was trimmed by 3 bases and J by 5 bases, leaving 11 bases between them. The CDR3 has 13 residues. Germline V CDR1 and CDR2: GTSNPN, SVGIG (reference sequence). The CDR3 nucleotides are TGTGCCTGGAGGAGCGGCGAAGATCAGCCCCAGCATTTT. The encoded protein is CAWRSGEDQPQHF.

This clone was seen ten or more times. The chain combines TRBV21-1 with TRBJ1-1; the table assigns TRBD1, which was not confirmed against the DNA. TRBV21-1 is listed as a pseudogene. This CDR3 has 15 residues. CDR3 nucleotides: TGTGCCAGCAGCGATGACACCTTTCTGAACACTGAAGCTTTCTTT. The encoded protein is CASSDDTFLNTEAFF.

There are a few counts of this clone. For the CDR3, the DNA is TGCGCCAGCAGCTTCGGGCAGGGGAATTACAATGAGCAGTTCTTC. Its translation: CASSFGQGNYNEQFF. The V and J genes are TRBV5-1 and TRBJ2-1; perhaps TRBD1 as D (6 bases). The CDR3 has 15 amino acids. Deletions cut 2 bases from V and 4 bases from J, with 13 bases between. CDR1 is SGHRS and CDR2 is YFSETQ in the germline V gene.

Remarks on this clone: Other DNA sequences of this sample code for an identical CDR3. The chain links TRBV19 to TRBJ2-3; D uncertain. The V end was cut by 8 bases, the J end by 2 bases, with 8 bases between. The CDR3 consists of 12 residues. Germline V gene sequence: CDR1 LNHDA, CDR2 SQIVND (reference sequence). CDR3 nucleotide sequence: TGTGCCAGTTCCCCTAACACAGATACGCAGTATTTT. It translates to CASSPNTDTQYF.

In DNA, the CDR3 is TGTGCCAGCAGCGTAGGCGGTGGGGGCCCTGGCACAGATACGCAGTATTTT. This translates into CASSVGGGGPGTDTQYF. The chain has TRBV9 and TRBJ2-3; TRBD1 might be the D (6 bases). The germline gives CDR1 SGDLS, CDR2 YYNGEE. The V gene lost 0 bases and the J gene lost 1 base, with 15 bases spanning the gap. The CDR3 extends over 17 amino acids.

This clone showed up many times. The chain combines TRBV6-6 with TRBJ2-3, with a tentative D call TRBD2 (5 bases). The V gene lost 2 bases and the J gene lost 7 bases, with 13 bases spanning the gap. The CDR3 contains 14 residues. The germline V gene has CDR1 MNHNY and CDR2 SVGAGI (reference sequence). CDR3 in DNA: TGTGCCAGCAGTTACGGGAGTCCCGCTTATACGCAGTATTTT. This translates into CASSYGSPAYTQYF.

This clone has just a few counts. V usage is TRBV30 and J usage is TRBJ1-4; 7 positions agree with TRBD1. The trim removed 5 bases at V and 5 bases at J, leaving 8 bases unmatched. The CDR3 contains 14 residues. The germline gives CDR1 GTSNPN, CDR2 SVGIG (reference sequence). The DNA of the CDR3 is TGTGCCTGGTGCCGGGACAGCGGGAATGAAAAACTGTTTTTT. Protein: CAWCRDSGNEKLFF.

The genes are TRBV18 and TRBJ2-2, with a tentative D call TRBD1 (6 bases). The CDR3 runs 14 residues. Germline CDR1 reads KGHSH; CDR2 reads LQKENI. Between the trimmed V and J ends, which lost 11 bases and 5 bases, there was a span of 18 bases. CDR3 residues: CAGGSQGRTGELFF. CDR3 sequence (DNA): TGTGCCGGCGGAAGTCAGGGGCGGACCGGGGAGCTGTTTTTT.

The rearrangement links TRBV18 to TRBJ1-2; 7 bases agree with TRBD1. The CDR3 runs 12 residues. The germline gives CDR1 KGHSH, CDR2 LQKENI. Germline trimming cut 3 bases from V and 14 bases from J; bases unmatched to any gene: 9. CDR3 amino acids: CASSPSTGEATF. In DNA form, the CDR3 reads TGTGCCAGCTCACCGAGTACAGGGGAGGCTACCTTC. The variable domain in full, with the rest retrieved from reference TRBV18 and TRBJ1-2, is NAGVMQNPRHLVRRRGQEARLRCSPMKGHSHVYWYRQLPEEGLKFMVYLQKENIIDESGMPKERFSAEFPKEGPSILRIQQVVRGDSAAYFCASSPSTGEATFGSGTRLTVV.

This clone was recorded a few times. V is TRBV10-3 and J is TRBJ1-4; unclear D gene. V was trimmed by 0 bases and J by 8 bases, leaving 13 bases between them. Germline loops: CDR1 ENHRY, CDR2 SYGVKD. This CDR3 region has 15 residues. In DNA, the CDR3 is TGTGCCATCAGTGAGTCTGGGCCTTCTCGAGAAAAACTGTTTTTT. Its translation: CAISESGPSREKLFF.

This chain uses TRBV10-3 with TRBJ1-1; a weak D match, TRBD1 (5 bases). The CDR3 runs 15 residues. Per germline, CDR1 ENHRY and CDR2 SYGVKD. V was clipped by 2 bases and J by 3 bases, with 13 bases between them. CDR3 bases: TGTGCCATCAGTGAGACGTTAGGGGTTGACACTGAAGCTTTCTTT. Its translation is CAISETLGVDTEAFF.

This sequence joins TRBV19 and TRBJ2-1; TRBD1 matches at 8 bases. V lost 7 bases, J lost 3 bases, and 5 bases stayed unmatched. The CDR3 has 14 residues. Per the germline V gene, CDR1 is LNHDA and CDR2 is SQIVND (reference sequence). The CDR3 region is CASKTGGFYNEQFF. The CDR3 DNA reads as TGTGCCAGTAAAACAGGGGGATTCTACAATGAGCAGTTCTTC.

This clone was counted many times. The chain recombines TRBV19 with TRBJ2-2, with 8 positions matching TRBD1. Germline assignment: CDR1 LNHDA and CDR2 SQIVND (reference sequence). This CDR3 region has 15 residues. J lost 2 bases, V lost 11 bases, and 10 bases had no gene match. CDR3 DNA sequence: TGTGCCGGGCGACAAGGGACAGGAAACACCGGGGAGCTGTTTTTT. This translates into CAGRQGTGNTGELFF.

This clone was observed a handful of times. This sequence joins TRBV18 and TRBJ2-2; D is undetermined. The germline V gene has CDR1 KGHSH and CDR2 LQKENI. V lost 2 bases and J lost 1, with 11 bases in between. There are 16 residues in the CDR3. Here the CDR3 reads CASSPTAERNTGELFF. The CDR3 nucleotides are TGTGCCAGCTCACCAACGGCGGAGCGGAACACCGGGGAGCTGTTTTTT.

This clone occurred a few times. The rearrangement uses TRBV7-2 and TRBJ2-7; 13 nucleotides align to TRBD2. With 5 bases clipped from V and 2 bases from J, the junction kept 3 bases outside the gene matches. Germline CDR1 SGHTA, CDR2 FQGNSA. This CDR3 is built from 15 residues. CDR3 DNA: TGTGCCAGCAGCAAGACTAGCGGGGGGCCCTACGAGCAGTACTTC. Its protein product is CASSKTSGGPYEQYF.

This clone appeared a few times. The V call is TRBV18, the J call TRBJ2-7; D is ambiguous. Germline CDR1 and CDR2: KGHSH and LQKENI. CDR3 length equals 14 residues. Between the trimmed V and J ends, which lost 5 bases and 5 bases, there was a span of 16 bases. The CDR3 here is CASSESSSLDEQYF. As DNA, the CDR3 is TGTGCCAGCTCAGAGTCAAGTAGTCTTGACGAGCAGTACTTC. Together with reference TRBV18 and TRBJ2-7, the CDR3 gives the full variable domain: NAGVMQNPRHLVRRRGQEARLRCSPMKGHSHVYWYRQLPEEGLKFMVYLQKENIIDESGMPKERFSAEFPKEGPSILRIQQVVRGDSAAYFCASSESSSLDEQYFGPGTRLTVT.

The chain is built from TRBV7-3 and TRBJ1-6, with D perhaps matching TRBD1 (6 bases). Per germline, CDR1 SGHTA and CDR2 FQGTGA. The CDR3 runs 15 residues. V was trimmed by 2 bases and J by 5 bases, leaving 10 bases between them. The CDR3 bases are TGTGCCAGCAGCTTAGGGACACCGAATAATTCACCCCTCCACTTT. It yields the protein CASSLGTPNNSPLHF.

The V call is TRBV7-2, the J call TRBJ2-5; D possibly corresponds to TRBD2 (5 bases). This CDR3 is 14 amino acids long. V was pared by 3 bases and J by 5 bases, with 13 bases between. Looked up from germline, CDR1 is SGHTA and CDR2 is FQGNSA. The CDR3 DNA reads TGTGCCAGCAGCTTTAATCGGGGAAGCGAGACCCAGTACTTC. This translates into CASSFNRGSETQYF.

The V call is TRBV2, the J call TRBJ2-2; a possible D gene is TRBD1 (5 bases). V was trimmed by 8 bases and J by 8 bases, leaving 27 bases between them. The CDR3 is made up of 17 amino acids. The germline V gene encodes CDR1 SNHLY and CDR2 FYNNEI. In DNA, the CDR3 is TGTGCCAGCTTTGGAAGTGTCAGGGCCCCTACTGGGGGGGAGCTGTTTTTT. Its protein is CASFGSVRAPTGGELFF.

This clone was detected only a few times. The rearrangement joins TRBV6-5 to TRBJ1-4; 7 bases agree with TRBD1. The V gene end was trimmed by 8 bases and the J gene end by 7 bases; junction bases not matched to a gene: 13. Germline CDR1 MNHEY, CDR2 SVGAGI. This CDR3 comprises 15 residues. CDR3 sequence (DNA): TGTGCCAGCCGGCCAACAGGGGTGTATGGTGAAAAACTGTTTTTT. Protein: CASRPTGVYGEKLFF.

This clone was seen ten or more times. The chain recombines TRBV4-2 with TRBJ1-1; 7 bases align to TRBD1. Trimming at V came to 4 bases and at J to 4 bases, leaving 6 bases not matched to a gene. Germline CDR1 reads LGHNA; CDR2 reads YNFKEQ. The CDR3 consists of 14 residues. CDR3 in amino acids: CASSLKGGVTEAFF. The CDR3 DNA reads TGTGCCAGCAGCCTCAAAGGGGGCGTCACTGAAGCTTTCTTT.

This clone was recorded many times. This chain connects TRBV30 to TRBJ1-1; D ambiguous. This CDR3 is built from 15 residues. The germline V and J ends were trimmed by 0 bases and 1 base, with 12 bases remaining between them. The germline V gene encodes CDR1 GTSNPN and CDR2 SVGIG (reference sequence). The CDR3 sequence: CAWSVVAVRNTEAFF. The CDR3 nucleotides are TGTGCCTGGAGTGTAGTGGCGGTGAGGAACACTGAAGCTTTCTTT.

This clone occurred a few times. This chain joins TRBV10-3 and TRBJ1-2; D gene ambiguous. The CDR3 sequence is 14 residues long. CDR1 and CDR2 (germline): ENHRY, SYGVKD. The V end lost 4 bases, the J end lost 4 bases, and 13 bases lay between the germline ends. The CDR3 reads CAISGLTTVYGYTF. CDR3 nucleotides: TGTGCCATCAGTGGATTGACAACGGTCTATGGCTACACCTTC.